Listed here are 21 T cell receptor beta chains from one sample, sequenced in a study of CD8 T cells in Susac syndrome. An input of about 0.45 to 1 ug of RNA was subjected to reverse transcription using random hexamers. Each CDR3 protein is one row after TCRdb ran MiXCR on the immunoSEQ multiplex PCR reads. The profile shows 75,000 or so distinct CDR3 sequences, 94% of them singletons. Sequenced: CD8+ T cells from PBMCs. The receptors here all came from a human donor with Susac syndrome.

V gene TRBV25-1 combines with J gene TRBJ2-5; 7 bases line up with TRBD1. The CDR3 extends over 14 amino acids. CDR1 and CDR2 (germline): MGHDK, SYGVNS. With 3 bases clipped from V and 5 bases from J, the junction kept 6 bases outside the gene matches. The CDR3: CASSDWDSSETQYF. In nucleotides, the CDR3 is TGTGCCAGCAGTGATTGGGACAGTTCGGAGACCCAGTACTTC. The full variable domain, in which reference TRBV25-1 and TRBJ2-5 provide the parts outside the CDR3, is EADIYQTPRYLVIGTGKKITLECSQTMGHDKMYWYQQDPGMELHLIHYSYGVNSTEKGDLSSESTVSRIRTEHFPLTLESARPSHTSQYLCASSDWDSSETQYFGPGTRLLVL.

This sequence joins TRBV12-3 or TRBV12-4 and TRBJ2-7, with TRBD1 as a possible D gene (5 bases). V lost 5 bases to trimming and J lost 6 bases, with 11 bases between them. The CDR3 contains 12 residues. CDR3 residues: CASSQTASEQYF. The CDR3 DNA is TGTGCCAGCAGTCAGACAGCTTCCGAGCAGTACTTC.

The V and J genes are TRBV27 and TRBJ2-2; 12 bases map to TRBD1. The length of the CDR3 is 17 residues. The V gene's germline CDR1 is MNHEY and CDR2 SMNVEV (reference sequence). The V gene end was trimmed by 2 bases and the J gene end by 6 bases; junction bases not matched to a gene: 7. CDR3: CASSLDTGQGAAGELFF. DNA for the CDR3: TGTGCCAGCAGTTTAGATACGGGACAGGGGGCGGCCGGGGAGCTGTTTTTT.

The chain combines TRBV24-1 with TRBJ1-1; TRBD1 is a possible D gene (6 bases). CDR1 KGHDR and CDR2 SFDVKD come from the germline V gene. V lost 4 bases, J lost 4 bases, and 6 bases lay in between. CDR3 length: 12 residues. CDR3 protein: CATSEQGTEAFF. The CDR3 bases are TGTGCCACCAGTGAACAGGGCACTGAAGCTTTCTTT.

This rearrangement joins TRBV6-5 to TRBJ1-3; no definite D call. The germline V gene has CDR1 MNHEY and CDR2 SVGAGI. V gave up 6 bases and J gave up 2 bases, with 11 bases separating them. This CDR3 region has 14 residues. CDR3 nucleotides: TGTGCCAGCAGCCTTACGTCAGCTGGAAACACCATATATTTT. It yields the protein CASSLTSAGNTIYF.

In its sample, this clonotype was seen a few times. The chain uses TRBV30 and TRBJ2-7; TRBD2 matches 10 bases. After removal of 2 bases from V and 4 bases from J, the junction contained 5 bases not matched to a gene. Germline CDR1 and CDR2: GTSNPN and SVGIG (reference sequence). The CDR3 length is 14 residues. CDR3: CAWSPTSGSYEQYF. The CDR3 region has the DNA TGTGCCTGGAGTCCGACTAGCGGGTCTTACGAGCAGTACTTC.

The chain recombines TRBV2 with TRBJ2-5; D is uncertain. The CDR3 totals 13 residues. Germline V gene data show CDR1 as SNHLY and CDR2 as FYNNEI. The germline V and J ends were trimmed by 1 base and 5 bases, with 8 bases remaining between them. The CDR3 spells CASSEVEEETQYF. In nucleotides, the CDR3 is TGTGCCAGCAGTGAAGTCGAGGAGGAGACCCAGTACTTC.

This clonotype was seen more than once but under ten times. J is TRBJ2-7 and V is TRBV7-9; D gene uncertain. Per the germline V gene, CDR1 is SEHNR and CDR2 is FQNEAQ (reference sequence). There are 11 residues in the CDR3. The V gene lost 3 bases and the J gene lost 7 bases, with 7 bases spanning the gap. CDR3 in DNA: TGTGCCAGCAGCTTGGGGAATGAGCAGTACTTC. This gives the protein CASSLGNEQYF.

The chain recombines TRBV18 with TRBJ1-5; D unclear. The germline CDR1 and CDR2 sequences are KGHSH and LQKENI. V lost 5 bases, J lost 3 bases, and 8 bases lay in between. The CDR3 sequence is 13 residues long. As DNA, the CDR3 is TGTGCCAGCTCAGGAACGGCCAATCAGCCCCAGCATTTT. Residues: CASSGTANQPQHF.

This clonotype occurred once. The V and J genes are TRBV13 and TRBJ2-7; the match to TRBD2 covers 8 bases. Looked up from germline, CDR1 is PRHDT and CDR2 is FYEKMQ (reference sequence). This CDR3 comprises 15 residues. Germline trimming cut 2 bases from V and 5 bases from J; bases unmatched to any gene: 8. The CDR3, as DNA: TGTGCCAGCAGCTTACTTTCGGGAGGGCCTGACGAGCAGTACTTC. This encodes CASSLLSGGPDEQYF.

The J gene is TRBJ1-5, the V gene TRBV12-3 or TRBV12-4, with unresolved D. This CDR3 has 13 residues. V shed 0 bases and J shed 6 bases, with 6 bases lying between them. CDR3 DNA sequence: TGTGCCAGCAGTTTAGCAGGCGGTCAGCCCCAGCATTTT. It translates to CASSLAGGQPQHF.

V and J are TRBV4-3 and TRBJ2-2, with TRBD2 identical over 9 bases. Germline lookup yields CDR1 LGHNA and CDR2 YSLEER. With 0 bases clipped from V and 4 bases from J, the junction kept 15 bases outside the gene matches. The CDR3 sequence is 20 residues long. The CDR3 region is CASSQDEIGIAGAVTGELFF. CDR3 bases: TGCGCCAGCAGCCAAGATGAGATTGGGATAGCGGGAGCGGTCACCGGGGAGCTGTTTTTT.

Comment on this clonotype: The junction differs from germline at one of its ends, possibly a read error. Here the CDR3 DNA reads TGTGTCACCAACGATGGGGATGGCTACACCTTC. This sequence encodes CVTNDGDGYTF. The gene calls are TRBV24-1 and TRBJ1-2; D remains ambiguous. CDR1 and CDR2 from the germline V gene are KGHDR and SFDVKD. The CDR3 is made up of 11 amino acids.

The sample holds one count of this clonotype. This chain joins TRBV13 and TRBJ2-1; either TRBD1 or TRBD2 may supply D (5 bases each). Trimming shortened V by 8 bases and J by 7 bases, and 12 bases separated the two germline ends. The CDR3 covers 12 residues. Germline V CDR1 and CDR2: PRHDT, FYEKMQ (reference sequence). The CDR3: CASGGGANEQFF. CDR3 nucleotide sequence: TGTGCCAGCGGGGGTGGCGCGAATGAGCAGTTCTTC.

The sample holds one count of this clonotype. The chain links TRBV3-1 to TRBJ2-3; tentatively, D is TRBD2 (5 bases). Trimming took off 4 bases at V and 4 bases at J, with 12 bases between the two ends. Germline V gene lookup returns CDR1 LGHDT and CDR2 YNNKEL (reference sequence). This CDR3 is 14 amino acids long. The CDR3 reads CASSLDIGADTQYF. The CDR3 nucleotides are TGTGCCAGCAGCCTCGACATCGGGGCAGATACGCAGTATTTT.

V is TRBV20-1 and J is TRBJ2-1; 7 bases align to TRBD1. The germline V gene encodes CDR1 DFQATT and CDR2 SNEGSKA (reference sequence). The CDR3 loop spans 14 amino acids. V was clipped by 6 bases and J by 4 bases; unmatched bases: 9. The CDR3 sequence is CSAPGTVLYNEQFF. In DNA, the CDR3 is TGCAGTGCCCCCGGGACAGTCTTGTACAATGAGCAGTTCTTC.

This clonotype showed up just a few times. The chain recombines TRBV30 with TRBJ1-1; 7 positions agree with TRBD1. Trimming removed 1 base from V and 5 bases from J; junction bases left unmatched: 4. Per the germline V gene, CDR1 is GTSNPN and CDR2 is SVGIG (reference sequence). The CDR3 is 13 residues long. The CDR3 is CAWSEDRNTEAFF. As DNA, the CDR3 is TGTGCCTGGAGTGAGGACAGGAATACTGAAGCTTTCTTT. The variable domain in full, with the rest retrieved from reference TRBV30 and TRBJ1-1, is SQTIHQWPATLVQPVGSPLSLECTVEGTSNPNLYWYRQAAGRGLQLLFYSVGIGQISSEVPQNLSASRPQDRQFILSSKKLLLSDSGFYLCAWSEDRNTEAFFGQGTRLTVV.

This chain connects TRBV27 to TRBJ1-2, with 8 bases fitting TRBD1. Germline CDR1 is MNHEY and CDR2 is SMNVEV (reference sequence). The trim removed 5 bases at V and 6 bases at J, leaving 8 bases unmatched. The CDR3 covers 14 residues. DNA for the CDR3: TGTGCCAGCAGTCAGACAGGGGCTTACGATGGCTACACCTTC. This encodes CASSQTGAYDGYTF.

The sample holds one count of this clonotype. The chain couples TRBV5-1 to TRBJ2-5; 11 bases align to TRBD2. This CDR3 spans 15 amino acids. The junction had 8 bases not matched to a gene; V was cut back by 7 bases and J by 3 bases. In germline, CDR1 is SGHRS, CDR2 YFSETQ. In nucleotides, the CDR3 is TGCGCCAGCTTCCAGGGGACTAGCGGTAAAGAGACCCAGTACTTC. This encodes CASFQGTSGKETQYF.

The genes are TRBV7-2 and TRBJ2-1; TRBD1 matches at 7 bases. There are 16 residues in the CDR3. The trim removed 1 base at V and 4 bases at J, leaving 7 bases unmatched. CDR1 SGHTA and CDR2 FQGNSA come from the germline V gene. DNA of the CDR3: TGTGCCAGCAGCTTAGAAACAGGGGCTAAGTACAATGAGCAGTTCTTC. This gives the protein CASSLETGAKYNEQFF.

The sample holds one count of this clonotype. This sequence joins TRBV12-3 or TRBV12-4 and TRBJ2-6, with D tentatively TRBD1 (5 bases). CDR3 length: 15 amino acids. V was trimmed by 6 bases and J by 4 bases, leaving 13 bases between them. CDR3 nucleotides: TGTGCCAGCAGCCCTCCAGGGATGGGGGCCAACGTCCTGACTTTC. This sequence encodes CASSPPGMGANVLTF.